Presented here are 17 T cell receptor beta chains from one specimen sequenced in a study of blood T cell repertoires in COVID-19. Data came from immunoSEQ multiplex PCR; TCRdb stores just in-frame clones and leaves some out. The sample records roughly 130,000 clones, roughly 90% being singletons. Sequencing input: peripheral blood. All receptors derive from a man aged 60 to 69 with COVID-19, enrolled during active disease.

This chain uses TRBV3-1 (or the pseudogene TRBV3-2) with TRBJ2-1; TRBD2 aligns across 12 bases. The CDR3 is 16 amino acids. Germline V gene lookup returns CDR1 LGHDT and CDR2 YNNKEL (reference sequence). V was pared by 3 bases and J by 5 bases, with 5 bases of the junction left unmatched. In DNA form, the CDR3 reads TGTGCCAGCAGCCAGCTAGCGGGAGGGGGTAACAATGAGCAGTTCTTC. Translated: CASSQLAGGGNNEQFF.

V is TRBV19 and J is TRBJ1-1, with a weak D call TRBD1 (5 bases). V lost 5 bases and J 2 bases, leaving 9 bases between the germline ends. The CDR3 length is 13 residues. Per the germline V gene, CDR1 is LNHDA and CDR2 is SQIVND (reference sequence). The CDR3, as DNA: TGTGCCAGTAGTCTCACAGGTAACACTGAAGCTTTCTTT. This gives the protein CASSLTGNTEAFF.

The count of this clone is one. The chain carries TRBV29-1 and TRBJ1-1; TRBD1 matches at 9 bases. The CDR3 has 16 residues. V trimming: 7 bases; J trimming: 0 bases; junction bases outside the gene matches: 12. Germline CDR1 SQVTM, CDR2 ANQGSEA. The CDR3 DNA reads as TGCAGCGCCTCAACCGGGACAGGGTCCCTGAACACTGAAGCTTTCTTT. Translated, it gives CSASTGTGSLNTEAFF.

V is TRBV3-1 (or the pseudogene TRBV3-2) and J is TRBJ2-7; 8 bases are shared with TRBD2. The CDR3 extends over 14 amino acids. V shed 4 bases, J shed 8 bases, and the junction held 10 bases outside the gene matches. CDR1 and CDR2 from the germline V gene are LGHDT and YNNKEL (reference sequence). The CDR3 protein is CASSPVAGSTQQYF. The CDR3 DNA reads TGTGCCAGCAGCCCCGTAGCGGGGAGTACCCAGCAGTACTTC.

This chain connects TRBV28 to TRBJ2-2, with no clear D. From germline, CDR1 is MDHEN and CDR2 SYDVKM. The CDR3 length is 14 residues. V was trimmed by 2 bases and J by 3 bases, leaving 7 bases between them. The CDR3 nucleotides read TGTGCCAGCAGTTTAAATCCGGACACCGGGGAGCTGTTTTTT. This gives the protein CASSLNPDTGELFF.

For the CDR3, the DNA is TGCGCCAGCAGTGGAGCTAGCTTCTCCAATGAGCAGTTCTTC. Translating gives CASSGASFSNEQFF. The J gene is TRBJ2-1, the V gene TRBV10-1; TRBD2 might be the D (5 bases). This CDR3 spans 14 amino acids. V was trimmed by 4 bases and J by 6 bases, leaving 13 bases between them. CDR1 is WNHNN, CDR2 SYGVQD, per germline (reference sequence).

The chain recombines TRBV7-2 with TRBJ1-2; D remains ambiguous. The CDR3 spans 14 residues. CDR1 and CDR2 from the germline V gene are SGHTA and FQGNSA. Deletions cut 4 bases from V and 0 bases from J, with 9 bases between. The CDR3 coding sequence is TGTGCCAGCAGCTCATCCCGAGCTAACTATGGCTACACCTTC. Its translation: CASSSSRANYGYTF.

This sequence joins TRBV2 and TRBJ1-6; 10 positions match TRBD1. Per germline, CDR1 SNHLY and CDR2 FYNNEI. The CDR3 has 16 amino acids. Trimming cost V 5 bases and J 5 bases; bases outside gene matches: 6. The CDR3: CASSSRTGGDNSPLHF. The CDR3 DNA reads TGTGCCAGCAGTTCCCGGACAGGGGGAGATAATTCACCCCTCCACTTT.

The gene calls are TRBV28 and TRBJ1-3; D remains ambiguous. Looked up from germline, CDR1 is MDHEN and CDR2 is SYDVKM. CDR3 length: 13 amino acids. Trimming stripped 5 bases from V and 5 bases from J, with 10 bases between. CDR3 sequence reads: CASSLYSRNTIYF. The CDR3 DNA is TGTGCCAGCAGTCTCTATTCCAGAAACACCATATATTTT.

CDR3 nucleotides: TGTGCCAGCAGTGAAGGGGGGACAGTCCGAGTCGGTGGCTACACCTTC. This sequence encodes CASSEGGTVRVGGYTF. The chain is built from TRBV2 and TRBJ1-2, with 7 bases identical to TRBD1. The germline CDR1 and CDR2 sequences are SNHLY and FYNNEI. This CDR3 is 16 amino acids long. V lost 1 base to trimming and J lost 7 bases; unmatched junction nucleotides: 12.

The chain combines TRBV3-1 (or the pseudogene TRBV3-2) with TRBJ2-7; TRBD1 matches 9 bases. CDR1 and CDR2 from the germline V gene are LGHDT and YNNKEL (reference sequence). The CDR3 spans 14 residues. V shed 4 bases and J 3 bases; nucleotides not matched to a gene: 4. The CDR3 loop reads CASSPSTGGYEQYF. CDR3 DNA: TGTGCCAGCAGCCCTTCGACAGGGGGCTACGAGCAGTACTTC.

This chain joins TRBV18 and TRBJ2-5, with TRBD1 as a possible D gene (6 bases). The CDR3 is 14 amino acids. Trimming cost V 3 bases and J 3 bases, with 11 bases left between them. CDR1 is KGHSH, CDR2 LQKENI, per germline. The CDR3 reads CASSPLNREETQYF. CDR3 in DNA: TGTGCCAGCTCACCTTTAAACAGGGAAGAGACCCAGTACTTC. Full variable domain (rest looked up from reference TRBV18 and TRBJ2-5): NAGVMQNPRHLVRRRGQEARLRCSPMKGHSHVYWYRQLPEEGLKFMVYLQKENIIDESGMPKERFSAEFPKEGPSILRIQQVVRGDSAAYFCASSPLNREETQYFGPGTRLLVL.

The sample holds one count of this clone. CDR3 residues: CASSQGEGAYEQYF. CDR3 in DNA: TGTGCCAGCAGCCAAGGGGAGGGGGCCTACGAGCAGTACTTC. V is TRBV3-1 (or the pseudogene TRBV3-2) and J is TRBJ2-7, with TRBD2 as a possible D gene (7 bases). V was trimmed by 1 base and J by 2 bases, leaving 9 bases between them. Germline CDR1 and CDR2: LGHDT and YNNKEL (reference sequence). CDR3 size: 14 residues.

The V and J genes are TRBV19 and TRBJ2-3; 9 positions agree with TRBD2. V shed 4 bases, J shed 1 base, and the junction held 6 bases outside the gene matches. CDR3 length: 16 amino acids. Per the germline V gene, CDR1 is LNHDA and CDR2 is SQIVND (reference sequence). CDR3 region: CASSTMTSGGTDTQYF. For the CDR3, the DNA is TGTGCCAGTAGTACCATGACTAGCGGAGGCACAGATACGCAGTATTTT.

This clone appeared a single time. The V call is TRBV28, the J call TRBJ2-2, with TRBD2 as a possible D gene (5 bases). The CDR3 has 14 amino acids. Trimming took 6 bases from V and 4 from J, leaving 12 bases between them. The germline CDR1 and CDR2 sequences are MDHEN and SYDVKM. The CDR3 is CASSLLGSTGELFF. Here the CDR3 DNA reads TGTGCCAGCAGCCTCCTGGGGAGCACCGGGGAGCTGTTTTTT.

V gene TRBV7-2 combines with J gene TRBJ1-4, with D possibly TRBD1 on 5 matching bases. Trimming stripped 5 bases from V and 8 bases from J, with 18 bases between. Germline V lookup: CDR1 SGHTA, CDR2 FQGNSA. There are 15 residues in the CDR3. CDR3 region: CASSPSGGVGEKLFF. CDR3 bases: TGTGCCAGCAGCCCGTCTGGGGGGGTTGGGGAAAAACTGTTTTTT.

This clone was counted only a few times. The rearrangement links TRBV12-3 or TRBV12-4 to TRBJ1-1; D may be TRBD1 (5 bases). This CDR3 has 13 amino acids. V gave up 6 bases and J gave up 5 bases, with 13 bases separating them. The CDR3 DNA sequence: TGTGCCAGCAGCCGAGCTGGGACTACTGAAGCTTTCTTT. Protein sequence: CASSRAGTTEAFF.